The next 8 T cell receptor beta chains were all read from a single sample in a study of T cell responses to AZD1222 COVID-19 vaccine (dated by TCRdb to about 2021). The label giving this sample's time point can be read as: baseline before first vaccination. The library came from the immunoSEQ multiplex PCR assay. Entries here come from immuneACCESS through TCRdb and include only in-frame sequences with V and J called. Some clones fail to appear in such tables; in the studies checked, an unresolved V gene covers under half of the shortfall, and the cause of the remainder is unknown. For this sample the table gives about 130,000 clones, of which 80% to 90% were detected only once. The ten biggest clones cover less than 6.5% of the sample. This specimen consisted of peripheral blood, obtained on day 0 of AZD1222 vaccination. Receptors were obtained from an adult in good health.

This chain connects TRBV3-1 (or the pseudogene TRBV3-2) to TRBJ2-7; D is uncertain. V shed 3 bases and J shed 6 bases, with 6 bases lying between them. This CDR3 spans 11 amino acids. In germline, CDR1 is LGHDT, CDR2 YNNKEL (reference sequence). The CDR3 DNA is TGTGCCAGCAGCCACTCGCGCGAGCAGTACTTC. This translates into CASSHSREQYF.

This chain links TRBV5-1 with TRBJ1-1; D may be TRBD1 (6 bases). The germline CDR1 and CDR2 sequences are SGHRS and YFSETQ. The CDR3 is made up of 14 amino acids. The V end lost 0 bases, the J end lost 7 bases, and 13 bases lay between the germline ends. Written as DNA, the CDR3 is TGCGCCAGCAGCTTGGATCACAGGGAGGATGAAGCTTTCTTT. This encodes CASSLDHREDEAFF.

The V call is TRBV4-3, the J call TRBJ2-3; 11 nucleotides agree with TRBD2. After removal of 5 bases from V and 2 bases from J, the junction contained 6 bases not matched to a gene. The germline V gene has CDR1 LGHNA and CDR2 YSLEER. This CDR3 has 16 residues. DNA of the CDR3: TGCGCCAGCAGCTTAACGACTAGCGGGGTCACAGATACGCAGTATTTT. Amino acids: CASSLTTSGVTDTQYF.

This clone was picked up many times. The chain recombines TRBV7-9 with TRBJ2-2; D is tentatively TRBD1 or TRBD2 (5 bases each). The germline CDR1 and CDR2 sequences are SEHNR and FQNEAQ (reference sequence). The V and J ends lost 2 bases and 7 bases respectively, with 11 bases between them. The CDR3 covers 14 residues. The CDR3 loop reads CASSLHGADGELFF. The CDR3 DNA follows: TGTGCCAGCAGCTTACACGGGGCCGACGGGGAGCTGTTTTTT.

This chain's CDR3 is CASSPGLSYEQYF. The CDR3, as DNA: TGCGCCAGCAGTCCAGGTTTGTCCTACGAGCAGTACTTC. J is TRBJ2-7 and V is TRBV10-1; D gene ambiguous. The CDR3 contains 13 residues. Germline values: CDR1 WNHNN, CDR2 SYGVQD (reference sequence). Trimming cost V 5 bases and J 1 base, with 9 bases left between them.

V usage is TRBV19 and J usage is TRBJ1-2, with 8 bases identical to TRBD1. V was clipped by 6 bases and J by 3 bases; unmatched bases: 12. Germline V gene sequence: CDR1 LNHDA, CDR2 SQIVND (reference sequence). The CDR3 contains 16 residues. The CDR3 here is CASSLEGRGLDYGYTF. The DNA for the CDR3 is TGTGCCAGTAGCCTCGAGGGCAGGGGGCTGGACTATGGCTACACCTTC.

This rearrangement joins TRBV19 to TRBJ1-2; TRBD1 is a possible D gene (6 bases). Trimming shortened V by 9 bases and J by 5 bases, and 22 bases separated the two germline ends. The germline CDR1 and CDR2 sequences are LNHDA and SQIVND (reference sequence). The CDR3 runs 15 residues. The CDR3 nucleotides are TGTGCCAGCAGACCCGGAACAGGGTTGGGTTATGGCTACACCTTC. Amino acids: CASRPGTGLGYGYTF.

The V and J genes are TRBV19 and TRBJ1-1; the match to TRBD1 covers 7 bases. This CDR3 is built from 14 residues. From germline, CDR1 is LNHDA and CDR2 SQIVND (reference sequence). V was pared by 5 bases and J by 5 bases, with 8 bases of the junction left unmatched. The CDR3 bases are TGTGCCAGTAGTTCTGGGACAGACCAAACTGAAGCTTTCTTT. Its protein is CASSSGTDQTEAFF. Together with reference TRBV19 and TRBJ1-1, the CDR3 gives the full variable domain: DGGITQSPKYLFRKEGQNVTLSCEQNLNHDAMYWYRQDPGQGLRLIYYSQIVNDFQKGDIAEGYSVSREKKESFPLTVTSAQKNPTAFYLCASSSGTDQTEAFFGQGTRLTVV.